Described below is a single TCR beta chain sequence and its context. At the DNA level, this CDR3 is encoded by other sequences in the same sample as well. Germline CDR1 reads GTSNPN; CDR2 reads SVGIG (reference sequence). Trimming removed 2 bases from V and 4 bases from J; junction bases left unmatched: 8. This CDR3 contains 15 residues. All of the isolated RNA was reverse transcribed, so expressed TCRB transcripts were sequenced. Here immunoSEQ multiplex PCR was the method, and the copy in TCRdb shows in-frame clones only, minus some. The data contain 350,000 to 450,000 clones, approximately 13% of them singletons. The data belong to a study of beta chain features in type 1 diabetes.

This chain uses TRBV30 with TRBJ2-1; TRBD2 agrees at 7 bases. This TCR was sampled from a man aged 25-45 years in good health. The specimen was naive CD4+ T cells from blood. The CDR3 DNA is TGTGCCTGGAGTAAGGGTCTAGCGGTTTACAATGAGCAGTTCTTC. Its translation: CAWSKGLAVYNEQFF.